This T cell receptor beta chain was obtained from a study of blood T cell repertoires in COVID-19. Across the whole study: Researchers got acute and convalescent COVID-19 samples from the United States, Italy and Spain.

This table comes from immunoSEQ multiplex PCR, and its TCRdb copy is limited to in-frame clones, with some not included. The sample lists approximately 260,000 clones; approximately 78% were seen once. There are 14 residues in the CDR3. V was shortened by 0 bases and J by 1 base, with 6 bases between the two germline ends. In germline, CDR1 is SGHNT, CDR2 YENEEA. The chain has TRBV11-3 and TRBJ1-1; D uncertain. Sequenced sample: peripheral blood. The clonotype originates from a woman aged 55-75 years with active or convalescent COVID-19. The CDR3 reads CASSLDRWNTEAFF. DNA for the CDR3: TGTGCCAGCAGCTTAGATCGGTGGAACACTGAAGCTTTCTTT. The variable domain in full, completed from reference TRBV11-3 and TRBJ1-1, reads EAGVVQSPRYKIIEKKQPVAFWCNPISGHNTLYWYLQNLGQGPELLIRYENEEAVDDSQLPKDRFSAERLKGVDSTLKIQPAELGDSAVYLCASSLDRWNTEAFFGQGTRLTVV.